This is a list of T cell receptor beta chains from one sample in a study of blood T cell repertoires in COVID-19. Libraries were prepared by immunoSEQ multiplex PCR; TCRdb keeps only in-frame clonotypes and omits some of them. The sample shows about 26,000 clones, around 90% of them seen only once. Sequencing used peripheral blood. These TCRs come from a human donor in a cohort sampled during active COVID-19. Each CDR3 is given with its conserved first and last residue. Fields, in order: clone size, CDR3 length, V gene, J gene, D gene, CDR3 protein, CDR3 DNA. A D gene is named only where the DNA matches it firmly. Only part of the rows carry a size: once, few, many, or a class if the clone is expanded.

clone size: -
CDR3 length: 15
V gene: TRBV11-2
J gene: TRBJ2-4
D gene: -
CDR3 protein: CASSLPQGIKNIQYF
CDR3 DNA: TGTGCCAGCAGCTTACCTCAGGGGATTAAAAACATTCAGTACTTC

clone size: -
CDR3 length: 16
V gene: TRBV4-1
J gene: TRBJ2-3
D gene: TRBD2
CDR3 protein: CASSQEASGITDTQYF
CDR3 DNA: TGCGCCAGCAGCCAAGAGGCTAGCGGGATTACAGATACGCAGTATTTT

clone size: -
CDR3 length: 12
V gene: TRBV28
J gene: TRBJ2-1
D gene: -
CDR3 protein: CASKKQGKEQFF
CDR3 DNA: TGTGCCAGCAAAAAGCAGGGAAAGGAGCAGTTCTTC

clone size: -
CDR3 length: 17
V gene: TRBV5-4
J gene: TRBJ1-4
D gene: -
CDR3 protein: CASSTKGPRAKTEKLFF
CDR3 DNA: TGTGCCAGCAGCACGAAGGGTCCGAGGGCCAAAACGGAAAAACTGTTTTTT

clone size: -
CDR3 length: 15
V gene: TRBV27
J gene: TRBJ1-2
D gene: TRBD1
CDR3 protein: CASSSGQLLTGGYTF
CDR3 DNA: TGTGCCAGCAGTTCGGGACAGCTCCTAACGGGTGGCTACACCTTC

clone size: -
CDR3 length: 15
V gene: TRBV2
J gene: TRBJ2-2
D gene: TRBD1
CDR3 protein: CASSIQGRSTGELFF
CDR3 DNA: TGTGCCAGCAGTATACAGGGGCGTAGCACCGGGGAGCTGTTTTTT

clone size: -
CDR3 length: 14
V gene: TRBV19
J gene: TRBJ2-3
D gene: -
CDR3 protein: CASSIWHNTDTQYF
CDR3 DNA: TGTGCCAGTAGTATCTGGCATAACACAGATACGCAGTATTTT

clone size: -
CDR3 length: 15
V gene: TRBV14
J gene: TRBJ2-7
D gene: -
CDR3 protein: CASSQDRDSKTRQYF
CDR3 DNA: TGTGCCAGCAGCCAAGACCGGGACTCGAAGACAAGGCAGTACTTC

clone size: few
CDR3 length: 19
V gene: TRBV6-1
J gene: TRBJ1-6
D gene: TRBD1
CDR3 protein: CASSEDGTGAYSLDSPLHF
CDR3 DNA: TGTGCCAGCAGTGAAGATGGGACAGGGGCCTACTCCCTCGATTCACCCCTCCACTTT

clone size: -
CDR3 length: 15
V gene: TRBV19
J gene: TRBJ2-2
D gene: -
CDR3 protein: CASSIDSDGSGELFF
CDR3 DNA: TGTGCCAGTAGTATAGATAGCGACGGGTCCGGGGAGCTGTTTTTT

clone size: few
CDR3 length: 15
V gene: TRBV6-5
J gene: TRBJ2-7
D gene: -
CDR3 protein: CASSYSSGGGSEQYF
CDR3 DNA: TGTGCCAGCAGTTACTCGAGTGGGGGAGGCTCCGAGCAGTACTTC

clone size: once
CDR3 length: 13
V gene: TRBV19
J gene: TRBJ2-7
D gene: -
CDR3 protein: CASNPGHTYEQYF
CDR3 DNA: TGTGCCAGTAACCCGGGACATACCTACGAGCAGTACTTC

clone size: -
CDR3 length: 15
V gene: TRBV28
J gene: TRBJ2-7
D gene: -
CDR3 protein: CASSQELGTSYEQYF
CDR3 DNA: TGTGCCAGCAGCCAGGAACTAGGTACCTCCTACGAGCAGTACTTC

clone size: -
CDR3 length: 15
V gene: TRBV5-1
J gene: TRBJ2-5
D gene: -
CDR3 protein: CASSNLGHSKETQYF
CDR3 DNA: TGCGCCAGCAGCAATCTGGGACACAGCAAAGAGACCCAGTACTTC

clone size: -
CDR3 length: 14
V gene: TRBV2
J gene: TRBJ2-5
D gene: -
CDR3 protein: CASSPELVGGTQYF
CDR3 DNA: TGTGCCAGCAGTCCGGAACTAGTGGGAGGGACCCAGTACTTC

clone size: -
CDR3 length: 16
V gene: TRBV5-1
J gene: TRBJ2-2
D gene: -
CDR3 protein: CASSLVGATNTGELFF
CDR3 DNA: TGCGCCAGCAGCTTGGTGGGGGCAACGAACACCGGGGAGCTGTTTTTT

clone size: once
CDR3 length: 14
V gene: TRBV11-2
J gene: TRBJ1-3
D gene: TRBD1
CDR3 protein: CASSLGQGRNTIYF
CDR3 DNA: TGTGCCAGCAGCTTAGGACAGGGCAGAAACACCATATATTTT

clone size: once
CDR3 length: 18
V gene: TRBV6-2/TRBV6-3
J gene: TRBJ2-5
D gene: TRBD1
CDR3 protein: CASSFLSLTGGFQETQYF
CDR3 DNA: TGTGCCAGCAGTTTCCTAAGCCTGACAGGGGGCTTCCAAGAGACCCAGTACTTC